This TCR beta chain was documented in a study of OX40 agonist ivuxolimab in advanced cancers. Study-level points and caveats: In the 0.1-3.0 mg/kg groups, partial responders showed among the lowest expansion.

With respect to this clone: Its cognate antigen is unknown.

Only in-frame clones appear in the TCRdb table, and some are missing; sequencing was by immunoSEQ multiplex PCR. Here the sample spans tens of thousands of clones, roughly 85% being singletons. The germline V gene encodes CDR1 SGHTA and CDR2 FQGNSA. With 7 bases removed from V and 2 bases from J, the gap between germline ends came to 12 bases. The CDR3 spans 13 residues. The sample in question was CD4+ or CD8+ T cells sorted from blood, obtained in a trial of the OX40 agonist ivuxolimab. This receptor was obtained from an adult with an advanced solid tumor such as melanoma, head and neck, liver or kidney cancer. The V and J genes are TRBV7-2 and TRBJ2-7; D perhaps matches TRBD2 (6 bases). Here the CDR3 DNA reads TGTGCCAGCACCCCGGGGGTGGCCTACGAGCAGTACTTC. This gives the protein CASTPGVAYEQYF.